These T cell receptor beta chains were read from a single sample in a study of CD8+ T cells in alopecia areata. Using immunoSEQ multiplex PCR, the repertoire was profiled, and TCRdb retains in-frame clones only, with some absent. The sample includes roughly 150,000 clones, about two thirds of them seen just once. The specimen was CD8+ T cells sorted from blood. All receptors come from a human donor in good health. Both conserved end residues are trimmed from each CDR3.

v_call cdr3_aa
TRBV9 ASSVGGLHQETQY
TRBV29-1 SVVGGPNTGELF
TRBV7-9 ASSLAPTRVRGYT
TRBV9 ASSVVDSYNEQF
TRBV18 ASSPSLGTGSLSDYGYT
TRBV25-1 ASTGKSVGTQY
TRBV6-5 ASSYYGEAF
TRBV4-1 ASSQERADTQY
TRBV5-4 ASSLDWRPGELF
TRBV29-1 SVEERGLKRYNEQF
TRBV7-8 ASSPPGQGARGYT
TRBV7-8 ASSAPNSNQPQH
TRBV10-3 ASSYVGGGYT
TRBV6-5 ASSYSGHLTGELF
TRBV15 ATSRDRPYEQY
TRBV11-2 ASSLASAEQY
TRBV28 ASSLWDEQY
TRBV2 ASSELGAIYEQY
TRBV7-9 ASSPSLAPATQY
TRBV29-1 SVSGAGTEAF
TRBV27 ASRPPSGRGQETQY
TRBV29-1 SVEDLTGELF
TRBV6-1 ASSEARSGGGGYT
TRBV2 ASTGQGNEQF
TRBV29-1 SFEAGQMNTEAF
TRBV27 ASSSGGETQY
TRBV6-5 ASSQYNTEAF
TRBV9 ASSVGPGDTEAF
TRBV29-1 SADRGTAYNEQF
TRBV5-6 ASSLWGWSGGPYEQY
TRBV4-1 ASSQEGRGTDTQY
TRBV6-6 ASSYRGRESEEQY
TRBV2 ASSESGLAGEETQY
TRBV27 ASSSPRQGNTEAF
TRBV7-6 ASSFSGMGEQF
TRBV30 CSSRNTEAF
TRBV11-2 ASSLDRYQETQY
TRBV21-1 ASSPRETLKDEQY
TRBV7-8 ASSLAFGEGPRGTQY
TRBV5-1 ASSPQARDWITDTQY
TRBV28 ASSFGSRRIQPQH
TRBV11-1 ASSAGISTDTQY
TRBV29-1 SVAPTLDLTDTQY
TRBV5-1 ASRTTNTGELF
TRBV11-2 ASSHVGGIAKNIQY
TRBV9 ASSYSGSSNRPQH
TRBV2 ASKGITSEQY
TRBV9 ASSVGDGANEKLF